A selection of T cell receptor beta chains follows, all from one sample in a study of PD-1 blockade in mismatch repair-deficient tumors. Clones were sequenced by immunoSEQ multiplex PCR, and TCRdb holds only the in-frame ones, with some missing. The table has over 30,000 clones, 65% to 85% seen once; the top ten hold under 3.5%. The specimen was PBMCs, collected less than 7 weeks after starting pembrolizumab. Every receptor here comes from an adult with mismatch repair-deficient cancer. CDR3s include the opening cysteine and the closing phenylalanine or tryptophan. Each record gives: CDR3 DNA, CDR3 protein, V gene, clone size, J gene, D gene. A D gene is named only where the DNA matches it firmly. Some rows have no size entry. The others give once, few or many, or a class for an expanded clone.

CDR3 DNA: TGTGCCAGCCTGGGACAGACAGTTTACGAGCAGTACTTC
CDR3 protein: CASLGQTVYEQYF
V gene: TRBV2
clone size: few
J gene: TRBJ2-7
D gene: TRBD1

CDR3 DNA: TGCGCCAGCAGCCAAGGGACAGAGGGGACCGGGGAGCTGTTTTTT
CDR3 protein: CASSQGTEGTGELFF
V gene: TRBV4-1
clone size: .
J gene: TRBJ2-2
D gene: .

CDR3 DNA: TGTGCCAGCAGCTTAGGACCAGGGTATACTGAAGCTTTCTTT
CDR3 protein: CASSLGPGYTEAFF
V gene: TRBV7-2
clone size: .
J gene: TRBJ1-1
D gene: .

CDR3 DNA: TGTGCCAGTAGTATTTGGACAGGGGGCGAATGGGCCTACGAGCAGTACTTC
CDR3 protein: CASSIWTGGEWAYEQYF
V gene: TRBV19
clone size: few
J gene: TRBJ2-7
D gene: TRBD1

CDR3 DNA: TGTGCCAGCAGCGGCGTGTCCAGGGGTAATTCACCCCTCCACTTT
CDR3 protein: CASSGVSRGNSPLHF
V gene: TRBV5-6
clone size: .
J gene: TRBJ1-6
D gene: .

CDR3 DNA: TGTGCCAGCAGCTTAGGTGTTACTAGCACAGATACGCAGTATTTT
CDR3 protein: CASSLGVTSTDTQYF
V gene: TRBV7-3
clone size: .
J gene: TRBJ2-3
D gene: .

CDR3 DNA: TGCGCCAGCAGCCGAACAGGGAACACTGAAGCTTTCTTT
CDR3 protein: CASSRTGNTEAFF
V gene: TRBV5-1
clone size: once
J gene: TRBJ1-1
D gene: .

CDR3 DNA: TGTGCCAGCAGTTTAACGGGTTACAATGAGCAGTTCTTC
CDR3 protein: CASSLTGYNEQFF
V gene: TRBV27
clone size: .
J gene: TRBJ2-1
D gene: .

CDR3 DNA: TGTGCCAGCAGTGTTAAAGACAGTAGTGGCTACACCTTC
CDR3 protein: CASSVKDSSGYTF
V gene: TRBV2
clone size: .
J gene: TRBJ1-2
D gene: .

CDR3 DNA: TGCGAGTCGACTAGCGGGAGGAAGTGGGGCACAGATACGCAGTATTTT
CDR3 protein: CESTSGRKWGTDTQYF
V gene: TRBV7-2
clone size: .
J gene: TRBJ2-3
D gene: TRBD2

CDR3 DNA: TGTGCCTGGAGTCACGCCCCAGGGGTCTCCTACGAGCAGTACTTC
CDR3 protein: CAWSHAPGVSYEQYF
V gene: TRBV30
clone size: few
J gene: TRBJ2-7
D gene: .